This TCR beta chain comes out of a study of shared clonotypes between healthy human individuals. Points from the study as a whole: Clonotype sharing across several donors was observed for 4.5% to 6.5% of naive CD4 clonotypes. Among the subsets, naive ones generally showed larger estimated richness than memory ones. Generation probabilities were higher for clonotypes shared across all four sorted-subset donors than for unshared ones.

Clones were sequenced by immunoSEQ multiplex PCR, and TCRdb holds only the in-frame ones, with some missing. Here the sample spans millions of clones, about 95% being singletons. The naive CD8 fraction comprised CD45RO-negative cells positively selected for CCR7 and excluded terminally differentiated effector memory CD45RA+ cells. Donation came from healthy HIV-negative adults that had no recent acute infections or vaccinations. Details on this clone: Its antigen remains unidentified.

The sequencing sample was made of naive CD8+ T cells sorted from blood. This clonotype was obtained from a man aged 18 to 29 in good health.

DNA for the CDR3: TGCGCCAGCAGCCAAGAAATGGGCCTAATTCTCACAGATACGCAGTATTTT. Translation: CASSQEMGLILTDTQYF. This rearrangement joins TRBV4-3 to TRBJ2-3, with D uncertain. The CDR3 sequence is 17 residues long. Per the germline V gene, CDR1 is LGHNA and CDR2 is YSLEER. V gave up 0 bases and J gave up 2 bases, with 15 bases separating them.